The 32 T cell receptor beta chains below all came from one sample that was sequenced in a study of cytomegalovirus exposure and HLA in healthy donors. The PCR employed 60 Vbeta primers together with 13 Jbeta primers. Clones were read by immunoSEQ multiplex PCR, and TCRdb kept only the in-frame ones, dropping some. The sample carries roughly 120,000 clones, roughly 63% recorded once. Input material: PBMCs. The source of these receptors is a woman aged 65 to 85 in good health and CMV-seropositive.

Here the CDR3 reads CASSFLQGNYGYTF. In DNA form, the CDR3 reads TGTGCCAGCAGCTTCCTACAGGGAAACTATGGCTACACCTTC. The chain links TRBV13 to TRBJ1-2, with a possible D match to TRBD1 (6 bases). CDR3 size: 14 residues. With 3 bases removed from V and 2 bases from J, the gap between germline ends came to 10 bases. Per germline, CDR1 PRHDT and CDR2 FYEKMQ (reference sequence). Based on the CDR3 plus reference TRBV13 and TRBJ1-2, the full variable domain is AAGVIQSPRHLIKEKRETATLKCYPIPRHDTVYWYQQGPGQDPQFLISFYEKMQSDKGSIPDRFSAQQFSDYHSELNMSSLELGDSALYFCASSFLQGNYGYTFGSGTRLTVV.

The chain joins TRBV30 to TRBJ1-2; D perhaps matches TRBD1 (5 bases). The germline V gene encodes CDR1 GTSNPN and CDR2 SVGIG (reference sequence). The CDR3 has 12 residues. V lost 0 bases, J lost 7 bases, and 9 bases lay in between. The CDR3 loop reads CAWSVTGLGYTF. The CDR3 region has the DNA TGTGCCTGGAGTGTAACAGGTCTTGGCTACACCTTC.

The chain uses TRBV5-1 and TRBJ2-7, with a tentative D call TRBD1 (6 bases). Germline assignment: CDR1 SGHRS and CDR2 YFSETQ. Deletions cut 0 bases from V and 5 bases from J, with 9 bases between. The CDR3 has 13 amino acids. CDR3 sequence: CASSLDRVDEQYF. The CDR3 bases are TGCGCCAGCAGCTTGGACAGGGTAGACGAGCAGTACTTC.

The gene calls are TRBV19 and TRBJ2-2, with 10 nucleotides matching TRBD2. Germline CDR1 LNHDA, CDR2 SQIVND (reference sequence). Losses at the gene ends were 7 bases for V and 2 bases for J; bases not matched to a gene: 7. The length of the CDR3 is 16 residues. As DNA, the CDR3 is TGTGCCAGTACTGCTAGCGGGGGTACTAACACCGGGGAGCTGTTTTTT. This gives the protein CASTASGGTNTGELFF. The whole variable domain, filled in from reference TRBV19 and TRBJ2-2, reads DGGITQSPKYLFRKEGQNVTLSCEQNLNHDAMYWYRQDPGQGLRLIYYSQIVNDFQKGDIAEGYSVSREKKESFPLTVTSAQKNPTAFYLCASTASGGTNTGELFFGEGSRLTVL.

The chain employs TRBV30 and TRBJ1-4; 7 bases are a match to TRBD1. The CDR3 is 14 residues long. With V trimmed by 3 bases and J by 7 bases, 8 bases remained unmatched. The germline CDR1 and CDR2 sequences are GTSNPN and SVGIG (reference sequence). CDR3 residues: CAWRGGTEGEKLFF. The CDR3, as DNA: TGTGCCTGGAGAGGGGGGACAGAGGGTGAAAAACTGTTTTTT.

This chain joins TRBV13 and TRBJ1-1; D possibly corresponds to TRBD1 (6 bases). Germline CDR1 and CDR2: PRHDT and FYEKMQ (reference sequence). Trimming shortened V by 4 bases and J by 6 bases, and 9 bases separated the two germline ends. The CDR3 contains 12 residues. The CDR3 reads CASSSSGAEAFF. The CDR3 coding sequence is TGTGCCAGCAGCTCCTCAGGGGCTGAAGCTTTCTTT. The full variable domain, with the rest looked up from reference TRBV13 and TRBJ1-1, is AAGVIQSPRHLIKEKRETATLKCYPIPRHDTVYWYQQGPGQDPQFLISFYEKMQSDKGSIPDRFSAQQFSDYHSELNMSSLELGDSALYFCASSSSGAEAFFGQGTRLTVV.

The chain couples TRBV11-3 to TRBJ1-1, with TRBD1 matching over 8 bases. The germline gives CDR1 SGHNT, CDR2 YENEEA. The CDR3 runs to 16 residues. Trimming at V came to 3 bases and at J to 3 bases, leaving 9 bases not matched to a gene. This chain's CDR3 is CASSFPQGELDTEAFF. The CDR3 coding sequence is TGTGCCAGCAGCTTCCCACAGGGGGAACTAGACACTGAAGCTTTCTTT.

CDR3: CAWSVRWEANTGELFF. In DNA form, the CDR3 reads TGTGCCTGGAGTGTACGGTGGGAGGCGAACACCGGGGAGCTGTTTTTT. This sequence joins TRBV30 and TRBJ2-2; weak D call: TRBD2 (6 bases). The V and J ends lost 0 bases and 0 bases respectively, with 11 bases between them. The CDR3 has 16 residues. CDR1 GTSNPN and CDR2 SVGIG come from the germline V gene (reference sequence).

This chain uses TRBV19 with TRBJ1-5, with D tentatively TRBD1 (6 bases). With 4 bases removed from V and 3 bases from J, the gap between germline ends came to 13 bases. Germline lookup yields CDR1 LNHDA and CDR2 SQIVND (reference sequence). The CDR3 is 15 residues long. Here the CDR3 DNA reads TGTGCCAGTAGTAATAACAGGGTTGCCAATCAGCCCCAGCATTTT. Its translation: CASSNNRVANQPQHF. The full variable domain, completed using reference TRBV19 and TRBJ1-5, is DGGITQSPKYLFRKEGQNVTLSCEQNLNHDAMYWYRQDPGQGLRLIYYSQIVNDFQKGDIAEGYSVSREKKESFPLTVTSAQKNPTAFYLCASSNNRVANQPQHFGDGTRLSIL.

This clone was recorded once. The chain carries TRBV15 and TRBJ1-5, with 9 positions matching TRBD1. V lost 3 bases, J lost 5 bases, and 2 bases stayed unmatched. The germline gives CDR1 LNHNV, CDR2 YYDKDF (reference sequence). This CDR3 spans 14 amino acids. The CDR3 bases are TGTGCCACCAGCAGTGGGACAGGGCATCAGCCCCAGCATTTT. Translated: CATSSGTGHQPQHF. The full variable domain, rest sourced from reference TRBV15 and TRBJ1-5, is DAMVIQNPRYQVTQFGKPVTLSCSQTLNHNVMYWYQQKSSQAPKLLFHYYDKDFNNEADTPDNFQSRRPNTSFCFLDIRSPGLGDTAMYLCATSSGTGHQPQHFGDGTRLSIL.

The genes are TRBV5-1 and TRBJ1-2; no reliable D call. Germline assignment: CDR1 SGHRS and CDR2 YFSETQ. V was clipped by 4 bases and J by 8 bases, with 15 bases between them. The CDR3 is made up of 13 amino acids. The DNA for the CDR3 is TGCGCCAGCAGCCCGTGGAGCGATCAGGGCTACACCTTC. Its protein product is CASSPWSDQGYTF.

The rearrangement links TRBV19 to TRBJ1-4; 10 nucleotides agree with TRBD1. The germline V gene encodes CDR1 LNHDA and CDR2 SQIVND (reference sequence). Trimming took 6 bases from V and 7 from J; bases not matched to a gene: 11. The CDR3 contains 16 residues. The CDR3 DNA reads TGTGCCAGTAGCCCACCCCTGACAGGGGGCTTTGAAAAACTGTTTTTT. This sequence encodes CASSPPLTGGFEKLFF.

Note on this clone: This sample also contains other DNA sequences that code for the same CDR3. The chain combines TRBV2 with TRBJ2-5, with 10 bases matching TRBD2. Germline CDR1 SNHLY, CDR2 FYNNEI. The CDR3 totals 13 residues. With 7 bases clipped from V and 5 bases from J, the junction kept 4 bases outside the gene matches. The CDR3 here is CASKAGGQETQYF. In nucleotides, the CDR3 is TGTGCCAGCAAAGCGGGGGGGCAGGAGACCCAGTACTTC.

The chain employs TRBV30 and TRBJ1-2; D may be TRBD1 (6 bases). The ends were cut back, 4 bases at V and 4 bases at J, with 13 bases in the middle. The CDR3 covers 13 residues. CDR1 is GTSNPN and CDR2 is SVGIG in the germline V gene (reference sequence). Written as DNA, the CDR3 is TGTGCCTGGAATCAGGGGTTTTCCTATGGCTACACCTTC. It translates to CAWNQGFSYGYTF. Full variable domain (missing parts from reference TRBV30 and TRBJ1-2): SQTIHQWPATLVQPVGSPLSLECTVEGTSNPNLYWYRQAAGRGLQLLFYSVGIGQISSEVPQNLSASRPQDRQFILSSKKLLLSDSGFYLCAWNQGFSYGYTFGSGTRLTVV.

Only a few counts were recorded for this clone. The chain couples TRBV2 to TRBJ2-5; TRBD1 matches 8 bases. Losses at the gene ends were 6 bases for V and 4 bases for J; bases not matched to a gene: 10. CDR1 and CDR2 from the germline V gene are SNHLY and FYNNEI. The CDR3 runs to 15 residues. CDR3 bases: TGTGCCAGCAGACCTAGGACAGGGAAGGGAGAGACCCAGTACTTC. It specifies CASRPRTGKGETQYF.

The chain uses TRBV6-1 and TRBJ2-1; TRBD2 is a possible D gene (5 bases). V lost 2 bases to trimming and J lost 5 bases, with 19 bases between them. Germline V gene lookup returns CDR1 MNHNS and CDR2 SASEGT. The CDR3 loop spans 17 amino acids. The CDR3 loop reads CASSEWVGSSGNNEQFF. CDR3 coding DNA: TGTGCCAGCAGTGAATGGGTCGGCAGTTCGGGGAACAATGAGCAGTTCTTC.

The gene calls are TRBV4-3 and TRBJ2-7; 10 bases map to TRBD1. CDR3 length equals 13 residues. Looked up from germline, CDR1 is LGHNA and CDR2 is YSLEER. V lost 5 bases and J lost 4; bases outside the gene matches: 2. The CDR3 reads CASSSDRGYEQYF. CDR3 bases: TGCGCCAGCAGCTCGGACAGGGGGTACGAGCAGTACTTC.

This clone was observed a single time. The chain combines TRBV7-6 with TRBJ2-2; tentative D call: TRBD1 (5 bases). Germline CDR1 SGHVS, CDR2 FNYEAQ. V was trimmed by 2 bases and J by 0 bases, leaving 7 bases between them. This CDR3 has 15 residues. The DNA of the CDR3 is TGTGCCAGCAGCTTACAGGGCTCGAACACCGGGGAGCTGTTTTTT. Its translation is CASSLQGSNTGELFF.

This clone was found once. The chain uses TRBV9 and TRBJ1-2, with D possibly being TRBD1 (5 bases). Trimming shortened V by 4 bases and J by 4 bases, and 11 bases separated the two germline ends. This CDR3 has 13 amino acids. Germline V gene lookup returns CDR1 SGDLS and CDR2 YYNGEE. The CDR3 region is CASSQQESYGYTF. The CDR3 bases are TGTGCCAGCAGCCAACAGGAGAGCTATGGCTACACCTTC.

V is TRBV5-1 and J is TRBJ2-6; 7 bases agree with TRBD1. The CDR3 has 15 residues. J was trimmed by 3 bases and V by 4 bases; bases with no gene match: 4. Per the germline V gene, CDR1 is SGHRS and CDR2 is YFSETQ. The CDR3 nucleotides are TGCGCCAGCAGCCATACAGGGGATGGGGCCAACGTCCTGACTTTC. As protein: CASSHTGDGANVLTF.

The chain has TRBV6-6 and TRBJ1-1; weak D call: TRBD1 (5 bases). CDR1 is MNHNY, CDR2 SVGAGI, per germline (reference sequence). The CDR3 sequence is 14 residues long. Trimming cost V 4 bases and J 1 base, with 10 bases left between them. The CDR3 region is CASSWGTGNTEAFF. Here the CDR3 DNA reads TGTGCCAGCAGTTGGGGGACTGGGAACACTGAAGCTTTCTTT.

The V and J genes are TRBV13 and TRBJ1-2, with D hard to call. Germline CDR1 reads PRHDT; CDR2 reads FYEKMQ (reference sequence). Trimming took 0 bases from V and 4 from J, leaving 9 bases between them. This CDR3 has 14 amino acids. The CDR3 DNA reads TGTGCCAGCAGCTTAGGCGGTAGGAGCTATGGCTACACCTTC. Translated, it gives CASSLGGRSYGYTF.

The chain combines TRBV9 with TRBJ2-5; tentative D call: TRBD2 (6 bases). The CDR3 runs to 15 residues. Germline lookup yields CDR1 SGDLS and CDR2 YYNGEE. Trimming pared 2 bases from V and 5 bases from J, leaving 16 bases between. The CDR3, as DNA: TGTGCCAGCAGCGTCTTCGGCGGGGTCGGGGAGACCCAGTACTTC. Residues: CASSVFGGVGETQYF.

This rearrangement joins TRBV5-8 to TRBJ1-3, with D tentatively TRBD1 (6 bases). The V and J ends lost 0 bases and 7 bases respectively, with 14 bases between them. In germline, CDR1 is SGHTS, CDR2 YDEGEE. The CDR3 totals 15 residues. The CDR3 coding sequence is TGTGCCAGCAGCTTGGAGGGGGACATGAGGAACACCATATATTTT. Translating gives CASSLEGDMRNTIYF.

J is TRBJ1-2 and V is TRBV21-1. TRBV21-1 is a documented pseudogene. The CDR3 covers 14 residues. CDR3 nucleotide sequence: TGTGCCAGCAGCCTTGAGCAGAACCGGGATGGCTACACCTTC. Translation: CASSLEQNRDGYTF.

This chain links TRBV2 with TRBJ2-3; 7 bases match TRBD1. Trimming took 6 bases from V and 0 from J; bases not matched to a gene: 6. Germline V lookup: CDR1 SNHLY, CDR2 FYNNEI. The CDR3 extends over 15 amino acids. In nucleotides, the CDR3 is TGTGCCAGCAGACTAGGGGGCAGGAGCACAGATACGCAGTATTTT. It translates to CASRLGGRSTDTQYF.

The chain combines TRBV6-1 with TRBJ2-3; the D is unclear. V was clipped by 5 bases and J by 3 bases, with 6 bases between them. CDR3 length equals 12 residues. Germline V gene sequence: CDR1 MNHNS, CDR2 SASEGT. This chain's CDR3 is CASSLNTDTQYF. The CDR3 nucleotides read TGTGCCAGCAGTTTAAATACAGATACGCAGTATTTT.

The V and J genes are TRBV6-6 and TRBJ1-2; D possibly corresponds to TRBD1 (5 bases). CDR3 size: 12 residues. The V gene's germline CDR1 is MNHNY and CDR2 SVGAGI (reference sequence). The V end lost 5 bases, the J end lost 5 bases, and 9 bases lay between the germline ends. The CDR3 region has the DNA TGTGCCAGCAGTGGGGGGGATTATGGCTACACCTTC. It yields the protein CASSGGDYGYTF.

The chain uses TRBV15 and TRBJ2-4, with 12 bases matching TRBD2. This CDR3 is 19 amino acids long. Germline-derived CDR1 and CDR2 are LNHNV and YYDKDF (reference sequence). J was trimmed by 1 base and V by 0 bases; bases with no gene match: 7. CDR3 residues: CATSRETSGGYQAKNIQYF. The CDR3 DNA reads TGTGCCACCAGCAGAGAGACTAGCGGGGGTTACCAGGCCAAAAACATTCAGTACTTC.

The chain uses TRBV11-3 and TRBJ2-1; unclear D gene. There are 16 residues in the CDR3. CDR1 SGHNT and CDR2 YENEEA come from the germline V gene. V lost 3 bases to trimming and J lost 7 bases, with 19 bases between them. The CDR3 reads CASSFSLGAGGNEQFF. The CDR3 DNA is TGTGCCAGCAGCTTTAGTCTGGGCGCAGGTGGGAATGAGCAGTTCTTC.

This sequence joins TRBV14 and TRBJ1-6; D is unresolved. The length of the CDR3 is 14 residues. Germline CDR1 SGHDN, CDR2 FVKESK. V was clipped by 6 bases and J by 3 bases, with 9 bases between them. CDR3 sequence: CASRPGFYNSPLHF. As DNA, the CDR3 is TGTGCCAGCAGGCCGGGATTCTATAATTCACCCCTCCACTTT.

The CDR3, as DNA: TGTGCCACCGCCGACTGGAGCACAGATACGCAGTATTTT. Residues: CATADWSTDTQYF. The V and J genes are TRBV2 and TRBJ2-3; D uncertain. The V gene's germline CDR1 is SNHLY and CDR2 FYNNEI. The CDR3 loop spans 13 amino acids. V shed 10 bases and J shed 0 bases, with 11 bases lying between them.